These 17 T cell receptor beta chains were all obtained from the same sample, sequenced in a study of blood T cell repertoires in COVID-19. TCRdb's copy holds only in-frame clones and misses some; the assay was immunoSEQ multiplex PCR. The sample contains some 85,000 clones, 89% of which appear only once. What was sequenced was peripheral blood. The source of these receptors is a man in his fifties with acute or convalescent COVID-19.

This chain links TRBV4-1 with TRBJ2-2, with D perhaps TRBD2 (8 bases). Per germline, CDR1 MGHRA and CDR2 YSYEKL. Trimming pared 3 bases from V and 0 bases from J, leaving 11 bases between. The CDR3 is 16 amino acids. CDR3: CASSHSGTANTGELFF. The CDR3 DNA reads TGCGCCAGCAGCCATAGCGGGACAGCGAACACCGGGGAGCTGTTTTTT.

V is TRBV4-1 and J is TRBJ1-2; 9 nucleotides align to TRBD1. Germline lookup yields CDR1 MGHRA and CDR2 YSYEKL. CDR3 size: 16 residues. Germline trimming cut 0 bases from V and 0 bases from J; bases unmatched to any gene: 2. The CDR3 spells CASSQEGTGTNYGYTF. The DNA of the CDR3 is TGCGCCAGCAGCCAAGAAGGGACAGGGACTAACTATGGCTACACCTTC.

The chain is built from TRBV12-1 and TRBJ1-2; no DNA check was done on the table's D call, TRBD1. TRBV12-1 is tagged as a pseudogene. This CDR3 comprises 17 residues. CDR3 sequence: CASSQDRGLRRNYGYTF. The CDR3 DNA follows: TGTGCCAGCAGCCAGGACAGGGGGCTGAGGAGGAACTATGGCTACACCTTC.

The V and J genes are TRBV5-1 and TRBJ1-1, with D perhaps matching TRBD1 (5 bases). The ends were cut back, 2 bases at V and 3 bases at J, with 14 bases in the middle. The CDR3 extends over 15 amino acids. Germline CDR1 SGHRS, CDR2 YFSETQ. CDR3 amino acids: CASSFGGGLYTEAFF. The CDR3 region has the DNA TGCGCCAGCAGCTTCGGGGGAGGATTGTACACTGAAGCTTTCTTT.

This clone has a single count. The V gene is TRBV9, the J gene TRBJ2-3, with unresolved D. V lost 3 bases to trimming and J lost 6 bases, with 14 bases between them. The germline gives CDR1 SGDLS, CDR2 YYNGEE. CDR3 length equals 14 residues. Written as DNA, the CDR3 is TGTGCCAGCAGCGCCTCCGCTTCGAGGGATACGCAGTATTTT. Translating gives CASSASASRDTQYF. The whole variable domain, filled in from reference TRBV9 and TRBJ2-3, reads DSGVTQTPKHLITATGQRVTLRCSPRSGDLSVYWYQQSLDQGLQFLIQYYNGEERAKGNILERFSAQQFPDLHSELNLSSLELGDSALYFCASSASASRDTQYFGPGTRLTVL.

The V gene is TRBV19, the J gene TRBJ2-7; maybe TRBD2 (6 bases). V was trimmed by 3 bases and J by 4 bases, leaving 10 bases between them. Germline V gene sequence: CDR1 LNHDA, CDR2 SQIVND (reference sequence). The CDR3 contains 13 residues. The CDR3 protein is CASSITGEYEQYF. The CDR3 DNA sequence: TGTGCCAGTAGTATTACGGGGGAATACGAGCAGTACTTC.

This clone came up once. The chain is built from TRBV19 and TRBJ1-6, with a tentative D call TRBD1 (6 bases). CDR1 and CDR2 (germline): LNHDA, SQIVND (reference sequence). V lost 3 bases to trimming and J lost 10 bases, with 13 bases between them. The CDR3 has 14 amino acids. CDR3: CASSIRQGISPLHF. The DNA for the CDR3 is TGTGCCAGTAGTATCCGGCAGGGGATCTCACCCCTCCACTTT.

This clone was observed a handful of times. The J gene is TRBJ1-1, the V gene TRBV1. TRBV1 is labeled a pseudogene. CDR3 length equals 19 residues. The CDR3 sequence is CTSSQGSRRGTYMNTEAFF. Here the CDR3 DNA reads TGCACCAGCAGCCAAGGGTCTCGGCGGGGAACTTACATGAACACTGAAGCTTTCTTT.

The rearrangement joins TRBV4-1 to TRBJ1-2, with 9 bases fitting TRBD1. The CDR3 extends over 17 amino acids. After removal of 3 bases from V and 3 bases from J, the junction contained 11 bases not matched to a gene. From germline, CDR1 is MGHRA and CDR2 YSYEKL. The CDR3 DNA reads TGCGCCAGCAGCCAGACCGGACAGGGGAAGGGGGACTATGGCTACACCTTC. Encoded protein: CASSQTGQGKGDYGYTF.

Regarding this clone: Different DNA sequences within this sample yield the same CDR3. The chain has TRBV5-1 and TRBJ1-5; D is unresolved. Germline V gives CDR1 SGHRS, CDR2 YFSETQ. The CDR3 is 15 residues long. V lost 1 base and J 0 bases, leaving 8 bases between the germline ends. CDR3 loop: CASSLSGISNQPQHF. For the CDR3, the DNA is TGCGCCAGCAGCTTGTCCGGGATTAGCAATCAGCCCCAGCATTTT.

The gene calls are TRBV28 and TRBJ1-4; D unclear. Germline lookup yields CDR1 MDHEN and CDR2 SYDVKM. The CDR3 runs 13 residues. V shed 3 bases and J shed 8 bases, with 10 bases lying between them. The CDR3 DNA is TGTGCCAGCAGTTTCCCTCCGGGGGAAAAACTGTTTTTT. Translated, it gives CASSFPPGEKLFF.

J is TRBJ2-1 and V is TRBV19, with 9 nucleotides matching TRBD2. Germline V gives CDR1 LNHDA, CDR2 SQIVND (reference sequence). V dropped 7 bases and J dropped 6; count of bases not matched to a gene: 13. The CDR3 runs to 16 residues. The CDR3 DNA sequence: TGTGCCAGTACCCTTTTGGCGGGGGGGAGGGGCAATGAGCAGTTCTTC. Translated: CASTLLAGGRGNEQFF.

There are a few counts of this clone. The chain recombines TRBV7-2 with TRBJ2-1; a weak D match, TRBD1 (6 bases). V lost 3 bases to trimming and J lost 7 bases, with 16 bases between them. The germline V gene encodes CDR1 SGHTA and CDR2 FQGNSA. This CDR3 spans 15 amino acids. CDR3 region: CASSLSLQGRNEQFF. CDR3 DNA: TGTGCCAGCAGCTTGAGCTTACAGGGTCGGAATGAGCAGTTCTTC.

The chain couples TRBV5-1 to TRBJ2-6; 8 bases agree with TRBD1. The length of the CDR3 is 17 residues. J gave up 0 bases and V 5 bases, and 7 bases lay outside the gene matches. Germline assignment: CDR1 SGHRS and CDR2 YFSETQ. The CDR3 reads CASSSGQGNSGANVLTF. The CDR3 bases are TGCGCCAGCAGTTCCGGACAGGGTAACTCTGGGGCCAACGTCCTGACTTTC.

The chain recombines TRBV5-1 with TRBJ2-7; D may be TRBD1 (6 bases). Germline lookup yields CDR1 SGHRS and CDR2 YFSETQ. V lost 2 bases, J lost 1 base, and 7 bases lay in between. The CDR3 consists of 13 residues. In DNA form, the CDR3 reads TGCGCCAGCAGCTTACAGGGTTCCTACGAGCAGTACGTC. Amino acid sequence: CASSLQGSYEQYV.

The chain links TRBV13 to TRBJ1-4, with unresolved D. Trimming took 0 bases from V and 8 from J, leaving 13 bases between them. The CDR3 consists of 15 residues. Germline V gene data show CDR1 as PRHDT and CDR2 as FYEKMQ (reference sequence). The CDR3 nucleotides are TGTGCCAGCAGCTTAGGCCGGGGAGTTCGGGAAAAACTGTTTTTT. This codes for CASSLGRGVREKLFF.

The V and J genes are TRBV9 and TRBJ2-1; TRBD2 aligns across 11 bases. The germline CDR1 and CDR2 sequences are SGDLS and YYNGEE. The CDR3 contains 15 residues. J gave up 4 bases and V 3 bases, and 3 bases lay outside the gene matches. CDR3 sequence: CASSARTSGYNEQFF. The CDR3 coding sequence is TGTGCCAGCAGCGCCCGGACTAGCGGGTACAATGAGCAGTTCTTC.